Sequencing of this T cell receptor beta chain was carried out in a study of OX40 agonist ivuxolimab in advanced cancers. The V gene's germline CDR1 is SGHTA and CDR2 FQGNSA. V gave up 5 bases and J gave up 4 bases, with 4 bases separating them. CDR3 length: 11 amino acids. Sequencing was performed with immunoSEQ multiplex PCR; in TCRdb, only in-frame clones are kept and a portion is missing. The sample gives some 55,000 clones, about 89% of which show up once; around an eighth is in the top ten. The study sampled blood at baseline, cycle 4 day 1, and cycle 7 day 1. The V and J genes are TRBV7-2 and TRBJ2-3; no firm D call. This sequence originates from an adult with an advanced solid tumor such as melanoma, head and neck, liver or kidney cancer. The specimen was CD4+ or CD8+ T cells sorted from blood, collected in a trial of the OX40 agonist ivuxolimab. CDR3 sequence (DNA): TGTGCCAGCAGCCAATCAGATACGCAGTATTTT. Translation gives CASSQSDTQYF. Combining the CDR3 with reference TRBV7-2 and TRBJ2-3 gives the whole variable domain GAGVSQSPSNKVTEKGKDVELRCDPISGHTALYWYRQSLGQGLEFLIYFQGNSAPDKSGLPSDRFSAERTGGSVSTLTIQRTQQEDSAVYLCASSQSDTQYFGPGTRLTVL.